What follows are 7 T cell receptor beta chains derived from one specimen sequenced in a study of T cell repertoires in cytomegalovirus infection. From the reads, TCRdb called clonotypes with MiXCR, one entry per CDR3 protein. Altogether roughly 110,000 distinct CDR3 sequences are present, about 33% being singletons, with the ten largest covering approximately 41%. These receptors are not linked to any known antigen. Sample: CD8+ T cells from cultured PBMCs, taken from culture after CMV antigen stimulation. Source of these receptors: a human donor in good health (CMV status not recorded). Some clones in this sample may be carry-over from other donors' samples.

The chain has TRBV20-1 and TRBJ2-7, with TRBD2 identical over 9 bases. CDR3 length equals 14 residues. Trimming took 2 bases from V and 7 from J; bases not matched to a gene: 9. Germline CDR1 reads DFQATT; CDR2 reads SNEGSKA (reference sequence). CDR3 nucleotides: TGCAGTGCTAGACGGGGAGCGGGGGGACGGGAGCAGTACTTC. Protein product: CSARRGAGGREQYF.

This chain connects TRBV6-6 to TRBJ1-2, with 10 nucleotides matching TRBD1. The CDR3 has 17 residues. CDR1 and CDR2 from the germline V gene are MNHNY and SVGAGI (reference sequence). Trimming cost V 2 bases and J 4 bases; bases outside gene matches: 10. The CDR3 spells CASSYAGTGDRSYGYTF. The CDR3 DNA reads TGTGCCAGCAGTTACGCCGGGACAGGGGATCGTAGCTATGGCTACACCTTC.

This chain joins TRBV7-9 and TRBJ2-4; TRBD1 aligns across 10 bases. This CDR3 region has 15 residues. Trimming took 6 bases from V and 6 from J; bases not matched to a gene: 8. Per germline, CDR1 SEHNR and CDR2 FQNEAQ (reference sequence). CDR3 sequence: CASRGDRDRGNIQYF. In nucleotides, the CDR3 is TGTGCCAGCAGAGGGGATCGGGACAGGGGAAACATTCAGTACTTC.

V usage is TRBV7-2 and J usage is TRBJ1-2; TRBD1 aligns across 8 bases. The CDR3 runs to 13 residues. V shed 3 bases and J 4 bases; nucleotides not matched to a gene: 1. CDR1 is SGHTA, CDR2 FQGNSA, per germline. This chain's CDR3 is CASSFGQGYGYTF. The CDR3 DNA sequence: TGTGCCAGCAGCTTCGGACAGGGCTATGGCTACACCTTC.

The chain joins TRBV6-2 or TRBV6-3 to TRBJ1-5; D is perhaps TRBD1 (5 bases). CDR3 length: 15 residues. V lost 8 bases and J lost 1, with 15 bases in between. CDR1 MNHEY and CDR2 SVGEGT come from the germline V gene. CDR3 sequence reads: CASQNSPGSNQPQHF. For the CDR3, the DNA is TGTGCCAGCCAAAATTCGCCAGGGAGCAATCAGCCCCAGCATTTT.

In its sample, this clonotype was seen many times. J is TRBJ1-6 and V is TRBV7-9; D is perhaps TRBD1 (6 bases). Germline CDR1 reads SEHNR; CDR2 reads FQNEAQ (reference sequence). The V and J ends lost 5 bases and 7 bases respectively, with 24 bases between them. CDR3 length equals 18 residues. Here the CDR3 reads CASSGPRGGSEPNSPLHF. The CDR3 nucleotides are TGTGCCAGCAGCGGCCCGCGGGGGGGCTCGGAGCCAAATTCACCCCTCCACTTT.

This clonotype was observed at least ten times. The V and J genes are TRBV19 and TRBJ1-1; a weak D match, TRBD1 (5 bases). This CDR3 contains 14 residues. The V end lost 3 bases, the J end lost 1 base, and 9 bases lay between the germline ends. The germline V gene encodes CDR1 LNHDA and CDR2 SQIVND (reference sequence). This CDR3 reads CASSIGAENTEAFF. DNA for the CDR3: TGTGCCAGTAGTATCGGGGCAGAGAACACTGAAGCTTTCTTT.